The clone carrying this T cell receptor (beta chain) was observed a few times. This entry belongs to a study of blood T cell repertoires in COVID-19. Study as a whole: The United States, Italy and Spain were the sources of the acute and convalescent COVID-19 samples. The cDNA or gDNA used as material had been derived from T cells, B-cell-depleted T cells, or PBMCs.

Germline V CDR1 and CDR2: MNHEY, SVGEGT. With 2 bases removed from V and 5 bases from J, the gap between germline ends came to 19 bases. The CDR3 covers 17 residues. The data were produced by immunoSEQ multiplex PCR, yet TCRdb's version contains in-frame clones alone and is incomplete. The sample yields more than 200,000 clones, 75% to 90% seen once. This TCR was sampled from a woman in her 70s with active or convalescent COVID-19. This chain joins TRBV6-2 or TRBV6-3 and TRBJ1-5; D is uncertain. Sequencing used peripheral blood. The CDR3 protein is CASSYRHGLSRDQPQHF. CDR3 bases: TGTGCCAGCAGTTACCGGCACGGATTAAGTCGGGATCAGCCCCAGCATTTT.